This is a list of T cell receptor beta chains from one sample in a study of spatial heterogeneity in lung cancer. TCRdb re-called the 5' RACE reads through MiXCR, storing one row per CDR3 protein. The table shows 45,000 to 55,000 distinct CDR3 sequences, with over 4.5% occurring only once. Specimen: PBMCs, collected at surgery. The receptors here all came from a male donor with early-stage non-small cell lung cancer. The CDR3 runs from the conserved cysteine through the conserved F or W. Each record gives: CDR3 DNA, CDR3 protein, J gene, D gene, clone size, V gene. The D gene is left open where the match is weak. Some rows have no size entry. The others give once, few or many, or a class for an expanded clone.

DNA: TGTGCCAGCAGTTTGGACTCCCTTGCTTTCTTT
CDR3: CASSLDSLAFF
J: TRBJ1-1
D: .
size: few
V: TRBV7-9

DNA: TGTGCCAGCAGTCGGAACAGGGGGGACACTGAAGCTTTCTTT
CDR3: CASSRNRGDTEAFF
J: TRBJ1-1
D: TRBD1
size: many
V: TRBV2

DNA: TGTGCCAGCAGTTACAGAGATCAACAAGAGACCCAGTACTTC
CDR3: CASSYRDQQETQYF
J: TRBJ2-5
D: .
size: many
V: TRBV6-2/TRBV6-3

DNA: TGTGCCAGCAGCGTAGGTCCAGGGCCAGATACGCAGTATTTT
CDR3: CASSVGPGPDTQYF
J: TRBJ2-3
D: .
size: many
V: TRBV9

DNA: TGCAGTGCTAGAGCTTTAGCGGGAGGGATGGAGACCCAGTACTTC
CDR3: CSARALAGGMETQYF
J: TRBJ2-5
D: TRBD2
size: many
V: TRBV20-1

DNA: TGCAGTGCTAGAGGACTAGCTCAGGAGCAGTACTTC
CDR3: CSARGLAQEQYF
J: TRBJ2-7
D: TRBD2
size: many
V: TRBV20-1

DNA: TGTGCCAGCAGCTTGGCCTTCGGGGGGACATATGGCTACACCTTC
CDR3: CASSLAFGGTYGYTF
J: TRBJ1-2
D: .
size: many
V: TRBV5-5

DNA: TGTGCCAGTAGTATAGACCGGGACAGGAACACTGAAGCTTTCTTT
CDR3: CASSIDRDRNTEAFF
J: TRBJ1-1
D: TRBD1
size: many
V: TRBV19

DNA: TGTGCCAGCAGGTTGGAACCTCACGCCGGGGAGCTGTTTTTT
CDR3: CASRLEPHAGELFF
J: TRBJ2-2
D: .
size: .
V: TRBV6-1

DNA: TGTGCCAGCAGCCCAAGGGACTACAGGAACACCGGGGAGCTGTTTTTT
CDR3: CASSPRDYRNTGELFF
J: TRBJ2-2
D: TRBD2
size: many
V: TRBV7-2

DNA: TGCAGTGCCGTACACCCTTGGACAGGAGCCAATCAGCCCCAGCATTTT
CDR3: CSAVHPWTGANQPQHF
J: TRBJ1-5
D: TRBD1
size: many
V: TRBV20-1

DNA: TGTGCCAGTAGTTTACTGACAGGGGGCGCGATCGGCGAGCAGTACTTC
CDR3: CASSLLTGGAIGEQYF
J: TRBJ2-7
D: TRBD1
size: many
V: TRBV19

DNA: TGCGCCAGCAGCTTGGCCAGTGGGCCTATGAGCTCCTACAATGAGCAGTTCTTC
CDR3: CASSLASGPMSSYNEQFF
J: TRBJ2-1
D: .
size: many
V: TRBV5-1

DNA: TGCGCCAGCAGCCTGGGACTAGCGGGAGTCTATGAGCAGTTCTTC
CDR3: CASSLGLAGVYEQFF
J: TRBJ2-1
D: TRBD2
size: many
V: TRBV5-1

DNA: TGCAGTGCTAGTATTGGCCCGCGGACGCAGTTCTTC
CDR3: CSASIGPRTQFF
J: TRBJ2-1
D: .
size: many
V: TRBV20-1

DNA: TGTGCCATCAGTGTAGTAGGGGCCGAGCAGTACTTC
CDR3: CAISVVGAEQYF
J: TRBJ2-7
D: .
size: many
V: TRBV10-3

DNA: TGTGCCAGCAGTGGACTAGGGGGCTACGAGCAGTACTTC
CDR3: CASSGLGGYEQYF
J: TRBJ2-7
D: .
size: many
V: TRBV2

DNA: TGCGCCAGCAGATCCACCGGGGAGCTGTTTTTT
CDR3: CASRSTGELFF
J: TRBJ2-2
D: .
size: many
V: TRBV10-2

DNA: TGTGCCAGCAGCACCCCTAAGAGCACAGATACGCAGTATTTT
CDR3: CASSTPKSTDTQYF
J: TRBJ2-3
D: .
size: many
V: TRBV7-2

DNA: TGTGCCACCGGACAGGTACCTGATGAAAAACTGTTTTTT
CDR3: CATGQVPDEKLFF
J: TRBJ1-4
D: TRBD1
size: few
V: TRBV19

DNA: TGCAGTGCTCCCCCCGCGGACATCCCCTACGAGCAGTACTTC
CDR3: CSAPPADIPYEQYF
J: TRBJ2-7
D: .
size: few
V: TRBV20-1

DNA: TGCAGTGCTAGAGATGGCCCAGGTCCTGATACGCAGTATTTT
CDR3: CSARDGPGPDTQYF
J: TRBJ2-3
D: .
size: many
V: TRBV20-1

DNA: TGCGCCAGCAGTGACCCAATGGCCAATACGCAGTATTTT
CDR3: CASSDPMANTQYF
J: TRBJ2-3
D: .
size: many
V: TRBV10-1

DNA: TGTGCCAGCAGTTTAGGGACAGGGGAACCTAGCGGTTCCTACAATGAGCAGTTCTTC
CDR3: CASSLGTGEPSGSYNEQFF
J: TRBJ2-1
D: TRBD1
size: many
V: TRBV27

DNA: TGTGCAAGTCGCTTAAGACAGCGGCAGAACAATGAGCAGTTCTTC
CDR3: CASRLRQRQNNEQFF
J: TRBJ2-1
D: .
size: few
V: TRBV12-2

DNA: TGCAGTGCTAGCGCTATTACTAGATTTGAGGGGTACGAGCAGTACTTC
CDR3: CSASAITRFEGYEQYF
J: TRBJ2-7
D: .
size: many
V: TRBV20-1

DNA: TGTGCCTGGAGTTACAGGGGGCTTCAGCCCCAGCATTTT
CDR3: CAWSYRGLQPQHF
J: TRBJ1-5
D: TRBD1
size: many
V: TRBV30

DNA: TGTGCCAGCAGCGGGGCGGACAGGCGCGACTCGCGGACCCAGTACTTC
CDR3: CASSGADRRDSRTQYF
J: TRBJ2-5
D: TRBD1
size: many
V: TRBV9

DNA: TGCAGCGTTAAGTCGGAAGGGAATGGCTACACCTTC
CDR3: CSVKSEGNGYTF
J: TRBJ1-2
D: .
size: many
V: TRBV29-1

DNA: TGTGCCAGCAGTGATAAAGGGACAGGGTACTACGAGCAGTACTTC
CDR3: CASSDKGTGYYEQYF
J: TRBJ2-7
D: TRBD1
size: many
V: TRBV2

DNA: TGCGCCAGCAGCAAGACACACACAGATACGCAGTATTTT
CDR3: CASSKTHTDTQYF
J: TRBJ2-3
D: .
size: many
V: TRBV5-1

DNA: TGTGCCAGCAGTCCCGGGACTAGCGGGAGATGGGGCACAGATACGCAGTATTTT
CDR3: CASSPGTSGRWGTDTQYF
J: TRBJ2-3
D: TRBD2
size: many
V: TRBV12-3/TRBV12-4

DNA: TGTGCCATCAGTGAGTCGACCATCCCGTACCAAGAGACCCAGTACTTC
CDR3: CAISESTIPYQETQYF
J: TRBJ2-5
D: .
size: many
V: TRBV10-3

DNA: TGCGCCAGCAGCCCCGAAGGGGGTTGGGTTACTGAAGCTTTCTTT
CDR3: CASSPEGGWVTEAFF
J: TRBJ1-1
D: .
size: .
V: TRBV5-1

DNA: TGCGCCAGCAGAGCTGACAGGGGTTTGTATGGCTACACCTTC
CDR3: CASRADRGLYGYTF
J: TRBJ1-2
D: TRBD1
size: many
V: TRBV5-1

DNA: TGTGCCAGCAGTGCACCGGGACAGATAGATACGCAGTATTTT
CDR3: CASSAPGQIDTQYF
J: TRBJ2-3
D: TRBD1
size: .
V: TRBV12-3/TRBV12-4

DNA: TGTGCCATCAGTGACTCGTGGGTTCCAGATACGCAGTATTTT
CDR3: CAISDSWVPDTQYF
J: TRBJ2-3
D: .
size: many
V: TRBV10-3

DNA: TGTGCCAGTAGTATAGACAGGACAGCCATGATTTGGGACTATGGCTACACCTTC
CDR3: CASSIDRTAMIWDYGYTF
J: TRBJ1-2
D: .
size: many
V: TRBV19

DNA: TGTGCCAGCAGCCCTGATGGGGGGGTGGATGAGCAGTTCTTC
CDR3: CASSPDGGVDEQFF
J: TRBJ2-1
D: TRBD2
size: many
V: TRBV11-3

DNA: TGTGCCAGCAGCCTGGGAGGTGCGGACTTTTATGGCTACACCTTC
CDR3: CASSLGGADFYGYTF
J: TRBJ1-2
D: .
size: many
V: TRBV7-8

DNA: TGTGCCAGCAGTGGAACAGGTTCTCCTAGGGGCTCCCTCCTCTACGAGCAGTACTTC
CDR3: CASSGTGSPRGSLLYEQYF
J: TRBJ2-7
D: .
size: .
V: TRBV27

DNA: TGTGCCAGCAGCTTTTCCAAGGGAGATACGCAGTATTTT
CDR3: CASSFSKGDTQYF
J: TRBJ2-3
D: .
size: medium-sized
V: TRBV7-2

DNA: TGTGCCAGCAGCAGCTGGGGGACAGGAAGGGAGACCCAGTACTTC
CDR3: CASSSWGTGRETQYF
J: TRBJ2-5
D: TRBD1
size: medium-sized
V: TRBV6-5

DNA: TGTGCCAGCAGCTCCGGACTAGCGGGTACCTACGAGCAGTACTTC
CDR3: CASSSGLAGTYEQYF
J: TRBJ2-7
D: TRBD2
size: many
V: TRBV11-2

DNA: TGTGCCAGCAGCTTGGATTCGGGGGAGCAGTATTTT
CDR3: CASSLDSGEQYF
J: TRBJ2-3
D: .
size: many
V: TRBV5-4

DNA: TGCAGTGCTAGAGCTTCGGGAGGTGACATTCAGTACTTC
CDR3: CSARASGGDIQYF
J: TRBJ2-4
D: TRBD2
size: .
V: TRBV20-1

DNA: TGTGCCAGCAAGGCTGGCTTATGGTACTTC
CDR3: CASKAGLWYF
J: TRBJ2-4
D: .
size: .
V: TRBV6-6

DNA: TGTGCCAGCAGTTCCAGGGGGTGGGCAGATACGCAGTATTTT
CDR3: CASSSRGWADTQYF
J: TRBJ2-3
D: TRBD1
size: many
V: TRBV6-2/TRBV6-3

DNA: TGTGCCAGCAGCCTCCGACTAGCGGTAGACACAGATACGCAGTATTTT
CDR3: CASSLRLAVDTDTQYF
J: TRBJ2-3
D: TRBD2
size: many
V: TRBV5-4

DNA: TGTGCCAGCAGGGGACAGGGGGCCGAGGAAGCTTTCTTT
CDR3: CASRGQGAEEAFF
J: TRBJ1-1
D: TRBD1
size: few
V: TRBV7-9

DNA: TGCAGTGCTAGAGGGGTCTACACAGATACGCAGTATTTT
CDR3: CSARGVYTDTQYF
J: TRBJ2-3
D: .
size: many
V: TRBV20-1

DNA: TGCGCCAGCCATCGAGCGGGAGGGATCATAGCTCCTACGGAGTCCTACGAGCAGTACTTC
CDR3: CASHRAGGIIAPTESYEQYF
J: TRBJ2-7
D: TRBD2
size: many
V: TRBV5-1

DNA: TGTGCCATCATGGGGCAGTGGGATACCGGGGAGCTGTTTTTT
CDR3: CAIMGQWDTGELFF
J: TRBJ2-2
D: .
size: few
V: TRBV10-3

DNA: TGCGCCAGCAGCTACAGGGCCTCCTCAACTAATGAAAAACTGTTTTTT
CDR3: CASSYRASSTNEKLFF
J: TRBJ1-4
D: .
size: many
V: TRBV4-1

DNA: TGTGCCAGCAGCTCATACGGGACAGAGCTTTACGAGCAGTACTTC
CDR3: CASSSYGTELYEQYF
J: TRBJ2-7
D: TRBD1
size: few
V: TRBV5-6

DNA: TGTGCCAGCAGTCATTCCCCGTTCGAGGACAGGGAGAGGCAGCCCCAGCATTTT
CDR3: CASSHSPFEDRERQPQHF
J: TRBJ1-5
D: TRBD1
size: few
V: TRBV6-2/TRBV6-3

DNA: TGCGCCAGCAGCCAGGGGCTAGCGGGAGGGAGCTCCTACGAGCAGTACTTC
CDR3: CASSQGLAGGSSYEQYF
J: TRBJ2-7
D: TRBD2
size: .
V: TRBV4-1

DNA: TGTGCCAGCAGTCCACACCGGGACAGCTACGAGCAGTACTTC
CDR3: CASSPHRDSYEQYF
J: TRBJ2-7
D: TRBD1
size: many
V: TRBV27